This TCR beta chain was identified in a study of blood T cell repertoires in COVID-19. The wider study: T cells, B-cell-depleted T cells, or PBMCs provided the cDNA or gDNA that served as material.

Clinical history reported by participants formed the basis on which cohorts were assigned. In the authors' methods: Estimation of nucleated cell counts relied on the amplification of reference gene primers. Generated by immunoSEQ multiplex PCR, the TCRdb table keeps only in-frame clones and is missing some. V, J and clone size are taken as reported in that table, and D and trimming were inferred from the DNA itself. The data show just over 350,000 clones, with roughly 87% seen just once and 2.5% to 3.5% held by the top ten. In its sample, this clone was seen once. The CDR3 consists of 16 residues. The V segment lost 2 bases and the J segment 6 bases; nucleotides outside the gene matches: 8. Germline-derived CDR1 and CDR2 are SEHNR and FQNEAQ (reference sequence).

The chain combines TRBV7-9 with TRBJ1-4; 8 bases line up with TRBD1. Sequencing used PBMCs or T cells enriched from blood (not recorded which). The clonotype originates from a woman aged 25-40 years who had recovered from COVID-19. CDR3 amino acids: CASSLRTTGADEKLFF. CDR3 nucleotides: TGTGCCAGCAGCTTACGGACGACAGGGGCAGATGAAAAACTGTTTTTT.